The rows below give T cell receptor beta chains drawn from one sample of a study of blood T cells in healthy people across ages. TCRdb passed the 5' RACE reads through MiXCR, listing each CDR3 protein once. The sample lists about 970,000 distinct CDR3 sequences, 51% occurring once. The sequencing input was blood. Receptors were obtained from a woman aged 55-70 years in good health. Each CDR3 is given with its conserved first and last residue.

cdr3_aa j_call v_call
CASSRSGLAGVGEQFF TRBJ2-1 TRBV3-1
CASRSPPDTIYF TRBJ1-3 TRBV7-9
CASSLARYQETQYF TRBJ2-5 TRBV7-8
CSARGQLAGKLGEQFF TRBJ2-1 TRBV20-1
CSASPRDQTHSGANVLTF TRBJ2-6 TRBV20-1
CASSKSTATPFNPLNEKLFF TRBJ1-4 TRBV19
CSGAQGTNTEAFF TRBJ1-1 TRBV29-1
CASRKLANEQFF TRBJ2-1 TRBV12-3/TRBV12-4
CASSLKRAVPPNYGYTF TRBJ1-2 TRBV7-8
CSAPPTGRGETQYF TRBJ2-5 TRBV20-1
CASSPSRSSGNTIYF TRBJ1-3 TRBV3-1
CASTRGGENTEAFF TRBJ1-1 TRBV4-3
CSASIRNQPQHF TRBJ1-5 TRBV20-1
CASSYPHSAGTDTQYF TRBJ2-3 TRBV6-6
CASSLAGRDYEQYF TRBJ2-7 TRBV7-9
CASKKNRESYNEQFF TRBJ2-1 TRBV12-3/TRBV12-4
CASSLVAEYEQYF NA TRBV5-1
CSARGSGANVLTF TRBJ2-6 TRBV20-1
CASRKSGRSGNEQFF TRBJ2-1 TRBV7-2
CASSLPTSGSRGSYNEQFF TRBJ2-1 TRBV7-9
CASSSGTSGREQYF TRBJ2-5 TRBV27
CSAGQGVLAYGYTF TRBJ1-2 TRBV29-1
CIVEDSSPAQETQYF NA TRBV29-1
CASSSFLGRAGGMQYF TRBJ2-3 TRBV7-2
CSVGLAGGYEQYF TRBJ2-7 TRBV29-1
CAISESARTDTQYF TRBJ2-3 TRBV10-3
CASSQPQRRDEQFF TRBJ2-1 TRBV4-2
CAWAGVYEQYF NA TRBV30
CASSADSRTEAFF TRBJ1-1 TRBV25-1
CASSPQGLTYNEQYF TRBJ2-5 TRBV14
CSVLKGTGDDTQYF TRBJ2-3 TRBV29-1
CASSLFSGQGWGQYF TRBJ2-7 TRBV7-9
CASSPDRVHTDTQYF TRBJ2-3 TRBV18
CSARGAGGQPQHF TRBJ1-5 TRBV20-1